This T cell receptor (beta chain) stems from a study of T cells in Graves' hyperthyroidism and ophthalmopathy. The TCR beta CDR3 regions underwent amplification using RNA transcripts as the source. TCR CDR3 underwent first-round RT-PCR with the HTBI primer set. One entry per CDR3 protein, called by TCRdb with MiXCR from the multiplex PCR reads. Here the sample spans about 250,000 distinct CDR3 sequences, roughly a quarter being singletons. CDR1 and CDR2 from the germline V gene are MNHEY and SVGAGI. Germline trimming cut 6 bases from V and 6 bases from J; bases unmatched to any gene: 22. CDR3 size: 20 residues. This clonotype has at least ten counts.

This sequence originates from a middle-aged woman with Graves' ophthalmopathy. What was sequenced was blood. The genes are TRBV6-5 and TRBJ2-7, with 14 bases identical to TRBD2. The CDR3 bases are TGTGCCAGCAGACCGACCGGGACTAGCGGGAGATCTTTTGTATGGTTCGAGCAGTACTTC. Protein: CASRPTGTSGRSFVWFEQYF.